Listed here are 23 T cell receptor beta chains from one sample, sequenced in a study of shared clonotypes between healthy human individuals (dated by TCRdb to 2020 to 2021). The method was the immunoSEQ multiplex PCR assay. TCRdb retrieved this table from immuneACCESS and kept in-frame rearrangements only. Not all clones are present; in checked studies, unresolved V genes account for under half, and no reason is known for the remainder. For this sample the table gives 2 million to 3 million clones, of which approximately 93% were detected only once. The top ten clones comprise about 0.34% of the sample. The sample taken for sequencing was naive CD4+ T cells from PBMCs. What this sample's cell subset or site label stands for: CD45RA+ positively selected. All receptors come from a man younger than 35 in good health. Some clones in this sample may be carry-over from other donors' samples.

The gene calls are TRBV30 and TRBJ2-2, with D unclear. The CDR3 has 15 residues. The germline CDR1 and CDR2 sequences are GTSNPN and SVGIG (reference sequence). Trimming cost V 2 bases and J 4 bases, with 14 bases left between them. The DNA of the CDR3 is TGTGCCTGGAGTACGGACGATTGGGCCACCGGGGAGCTGTTTTTT. This encodes CAWSTDDWATGELFF. Drawing the rest from reference TRBV30 and TRBJ2-2, the complete variable domain is SQTIHQWPATLVQPVGSPLSLECTVEGTSNPNLYWYRQAAGRGLQLLFYSVGIGQISSEVPQNLSASRPQDRQFILSSKKLLLSDSGFYLCAWSTDDWATGELFFGEGSRLTVL.

The V call is TRBV19, the J call TRBJ2-3; TRBD1 is a possible D gene (12 bases). Germline assignment: CDR1 LNHDA and CDR2 SQIVND (reference sequence). The CDR3 loop spans 17 amino acids. With 5 bases removed from V and 13 bases from J, the gap between germline ends came to 31 bases. The CDR3 bases are TGTGCCAGTAGTTCCGGGGGGACAGGGGGCCAGACTAGCGGGGAGTATTTT. Translating gives CASSSGGTGGQTSGEYF.

The chain joins TRBV30 to TRBJ2-7; a possible D gene is TRBD1 (6 bases). V gave up 8 bases and J gave up 7 bases, with 15 bases separating them. This CDR3 contains 11 residues. In germline, CDR1 is GTSNPN, CDR2 SVGIG (reference sequence). The CDR3: CAAHRAREQYF. In nucleotides, the CDR3 is TGTGCCGCACACAGGGCGAGGGAGCAGTACTTC.

As regards this clone: This may be a read error, as it is one base from a much larger clone. This chain links TRBV11-1 with TRBJ1-1; maybe TRBD1 (5 bases). The germline CDR1 and CDR2 sequences are SGHAT and FQDESV (reference sequence). With 5 bases removed from V and 3 bases from J, the gap between germline ends came to 7 bases. The CDR3 has 12 residues. As DNA, the CDR3 is TGTGCCAGCAGCCAGGGAGACACTGAAGCTTTCTTT. It specifies CASSQGDTEAFF.

The V call is TRBV6-5, the J call TRBJ2-7, with 8 bases identical to TRBD1. With 5 bases clipped from V and 6 bases from J, the junction kept 6 bases outside the gene matches. CDR1 MNHEY and CDR2 SVGAGI come from the germline V gene. The CDR3 runs to 13 residues. CDR3 nucleotides: TGTGCCAGCAGTCGAGCTCAGGGGGCCGAGCAGTACTTC. It is translated as CASSRAQGAEQYF.

The rearrangement joins TRBV18 to TRBJ2-2; TRBD1 matches at 8 bases. Germline assignment: CDR1 KGHSH and CDR2 LQKENI. CDR3 length: 15 residues. Trimming at V came to 4 bases and at J to 4 bases, leaving 5 bases not matched to a gene. CDR3 residues: CASSLLTGVTGELFF. The CDR3 region has the DNA TGTGCCAGCTCACTACTGACAGGGGTCACCGGGGAGCTGTTTTTT.

The rearrangement uses TRBV7-6 and TRBJ2-7; 13 bases agree with TRBD2. The CDR3 contains 15 residues. V lost 6 bases, J lost 0 bases, and 2 bases stayed unmatched. The germline V gene encodes CDR1 SGHVS and CDR2 FNYEAQ. The CDR3 sequence is CASSRTSGSSYEQYF. CDR3 nucleotides: TGTGCCAGCAGTCGGACTAGCGGGAGCTCCTACGAGCAGTACTTC. Combining the CDR3 with reference TRBV7-6 and TRBJ2-7 gives the whole variable domain GAGVSQSPRYKVTKRGQDVALRCDPISGHVSLYWYRQALGQGPEFLTYFNYEAQQDKSGLPNDRFSAERPEGSISTLTIQRTEQRDSAMYRCASSRTSGSSYEQYFGPGTRLTVT.

This chain joins TRBV4-2 and TRBJ2-7; 10 bases align to TRBD2. V lost 5 bases, J lost 3 bases, and 10 bases stayed unmatched. Germline V gene lookup returns CDR1 LGHNA and CDR2 YNFKEQ. This CDR3 comprises 16 residues. CDR3 nucleotides: TGTGCCAGCAGCGGACGGGGACTAGCGCAAGACTACGAGCAGTACTTC. This gives the protein CASSGRGLAQDYEQYF.

The V and J genes are TRBV7-2 and TRBJ2-7; the match to TRBD2 covers 10 bases. This CDR3 spans 16 amino acids. Germline CDR1 SGHTA, CDR2 FQGNSA. Trimming took 1 base from V and 0 from J; bases not matched to a gene: 3. This chain's CDR3 is CASSLGSSGGSYEQYF. In nucleotides, the CDR3 is TGTGCCAGCAGCTTAGGGTCTAGCGGGGGCTCCTACGAGCAGTACTTC. The full variable domain, in which reference TRBV7-2 and TRBJ2-7 provide the parts outside the CDR3, is GAGVSQSPSNKVTEKGKDVELRCDPISGHTALYWYRQSLGQGLEFLIYFQGNSAPDKSGLPSDRFSAERTGGSVSTLTIQRTQQEDSAVYLCASSLGSSGGSYEQYFGPGTRLTVT.

Points on this clone: Different DNA sequences within this sample yield the same CDR3. The gene calls are TRBV28 and TRBJ1-1, with D uncertain. Germline CDR1 reads MDHEN; CDR2 reads SYDVKM. V shed 1 base and J shed 8 bases, with 5 bases lying between them. The length of the CDR3 is 11 residues. This chain's CDR3 is CASSLYREAFF. In DNA form, the CDR3 reads TGTGCCAGCAGTTTATACCGGGAAGCTTTCTTT.

The V and J genes are TRBV21-1 and TRBJ1-3; the table's D gene call, TRBD1, was not cross checked with the DNA. TRBV21-1 is a pseudogene locus. The CDR3 has 15 residues. The CDR3 loop reads CASSRARGSGNTIYF. In DNA form, the CDR3 reads TGTGCCAGCAGCAGAGCCAGGGGATCTGGAAACACCATATATTTT.

The rearrangement uses TRBV28 and TRBJ2-7, with 14 bases fitting TRBD2. Germline V gene lookup returns CDR1 MDHEN and CDR2 SYDVKM. The ends lost 5 bases at V and 4 bases at J; junction bases unmatched: 7. This CDR3 is built from 16 residues. CDR3 residues: CASSTGLAGAYYEQYF. The DNA of the CDR3 is TGTGCCAGCAGTACGGGACTAGCGGGAGCTTATTACGAGCAGTACTTC.

The chain employs TRBV5-1 and TRBJ2-2; no reliable D call. V was pared by 4 bases and J by 7 bases, with 14 bases between. This CDR3 has 14 amino acids. The germline gives CDR1 SGHRS, CDR2 YFSETQ. The CDR3 sequence: CASSARTVNGELFF. The CDR3 bases are TGCGCCAGCAGCGCCAGGACCGTGAACGGGGAGCTGTTTTTT.

V is TRBV2 and J is TRBJ2-3, with 10 bases identical to TRBD2. The CDR3 runs 15 residues. The germline gives CDR1 SNHLY, CDR2 FYNNEI. With V trimmed by 5 bases and J by 5 bases, 7 bases remained unmatched. CDR3 region: CASSSLAGEEDTQYF. DNA of the CDR3: TGTGCCAGCAGTTCCCTAGCGGGAGAGGAAGATACGCAGTATTTT.

This clone was observed a handful of times. The V call is TRBV30, the J call TRBJ1-1, with D uncertain. The germline V gene has CDR1 GTSNPN and CDR2 SVGIG (reference sequence). The CDR3 runs to 11 residues. V gave up 4 bases and J gave up 0 bases, with 3 bases separating them. This CDR3 is CAWNLNTEAFF. The CDR3, as DNA: TGTGCCTGGAATCTGAACACTGAAGCTTTCTTT.

V gene TRBV19 combines with J gene TRBJ1-1, with a possible D match to TRBD1 (5 bases). Germline CDR1 and CDR2: LNHDA and SQIVND (reference sequence). V was shortened by 3 bases and J by 1 base, with 9 bases between the two germline ends. The CDR3 has 14 amino acids. The DNA for the CDR3 is TGTGCCAGTAGTATGTTGAGGGGGAACACTGAAGCTTTCTTT. It yields the protein CASSMLRGNTEAFF.

V usage is TRBV7-3 and J usage is TRBJ1-3; the D is unclear. Germline V CDR1 and CDR2: SGHTA, FQGTGA. The CDR3 is made up of 16 amino acids. Trimming shortened V by 5 bases and J by 0 bases, and 14 bases separated the two germline ends. CDR3 in amino acids: CASSPLGGNSGNTIYF. The CDR3, as DNA: TGTGCCAGCAGCCCATTAGGCGGGAACTCTGGAAACACCATATATTTT.

V gene TRBV28 combines with J gene TRBJ2-7, with D unresolved. The CDR3 extends over 14 amino acids. The ends were cut back, 2 bases at V and 2 bases at J, with 10 bases in the middle. From germline, CDR1 is MDHEN and CDR2 SYDVKM. The CDR3 loop is CASSLGDYPYEQYF. The CDR3, as DNA: TGTGCCAGCAGTTTAGGGGATTACCCCTACGAGCAGTACTTC.

This chain connects TRBV7-3 to TRBJ2-6, with 9 bases identical to TRBD1. The CDR3 sequence is 21 residues long. Germline V CDR1 and CDR2: SGHTA, FQGTGA. J was trimmed by 1 base and V by 5 bases; bases with no gene match: 18. The CDR3 is CASSGQGPRGTGSSGANVLTF. The CDR3 DNA reads as TGTGCCAGCAGCGGACAAGGGCCGAGAGGGACAGGGTCTTCTGGGGCCAACGTCCTGACTTTC. Full variable domain (outside the CDR3, taken from reference TRBV7-3 and TRBJ2-6): GAGVSQTPSNKVTEKGKYVELRCDPISGHTALYWYRQSLGQGPEFLIYFQGTGAADDSGLPNDRFFAVRPEGSVSTLKIQRTERGDSAVYLCASSGQGPRGTGSSGANVLTFGAGSRLTVL.

Of note for this clone: This specimen includes other DNA sequences encoding the same CDR3. The J gene is TRBJ2-4, the V gene TRBV29-1; D is possibly TRBD1 or TRBD2 (6 bases each). The CDR3 runs 14 residues. CDR1 SQVTM and CDR2 ANQGSEA come from the germline V gene. The V and J ends lost 6 bases and 0 bases respectively, with 12 bases between them. The CDR3 nucleotides are TGCAGCGTGAGGGGGGTCCTAGCCAAAAACATTCAGTACTTC. It specifies CSVRGVLAKNIQYF. The whole variable domain, filled in from reference TRBV29-1 and TRBJ2-4, reads SAVISQKPSRDICQRGTSLTIQCQVDSQVTMMFWYRQQPGQSLTLIATANQGSEATYESGFVIDKFPISRPNLTFSTLTVSNMSPEDSSIYLCSVRGVLAKNIQYFGAGTRLSVL.

This sequence joins TRBV2 and TRBJ2-7; tentatively, D is TRBD1 (5 bases). The germline CDR1 and CDR2 sequences are SNHLY and FYNNEI. V lost 2 bases and J lost 2, with 7 bases in between. The CDR3 contains 13 residues. The CDR3 loop reads CASSEPQAYEQYF. CDR3 DNA: TGTGCCAGCAGTGAACCACAGGCCTACGAGCAGTACTTC. Full variable domain (remainder filled in from reference TRBV2 and TRBJ2-7): EPEVTQTPSHQVTQMGQEVILRCVPISNHLYFYWYRQILGQKVEFLVSFYNNEISEKSEIFDDQFSVERPDGSNFTLKIRSTKLEDSAMYFCASSEPQAYEQYFGPGTRLTVT.

This chain joins TRBV11-2 and TRBJ1-1; D uncertain. CDR3 length equals 14 residues. The germline V gene has CDR1 SGHAT and CDR2 FQNNGV. Deletions cut 4 bases from V and 2 bases from J, with 11 bases between. The CDR3 DNA reads TGTGCCAGCAGCTATTCTGACGGTAACACTGAAGCTTTCTTT. This sequence encodes CASSYSDGNTEAFF.

The gene calls are TRBV7-2 and TRBJ2-7; 7 nucleotides agree with TRBD1. The CDR3 extends over 15 amino acids. The trim removed 5 bases at V and 2 bases at J, leaving 9 bases unmatched. CDR1 and CDR2 (germline): SGHTA, FQGNSA. CDR3 nucleotides: TGTGCCAGCAGCACACCGACAGGGAAGGCCTACGAGCAGTACTTC. As protein: CASSTPTGKAYEQYF.